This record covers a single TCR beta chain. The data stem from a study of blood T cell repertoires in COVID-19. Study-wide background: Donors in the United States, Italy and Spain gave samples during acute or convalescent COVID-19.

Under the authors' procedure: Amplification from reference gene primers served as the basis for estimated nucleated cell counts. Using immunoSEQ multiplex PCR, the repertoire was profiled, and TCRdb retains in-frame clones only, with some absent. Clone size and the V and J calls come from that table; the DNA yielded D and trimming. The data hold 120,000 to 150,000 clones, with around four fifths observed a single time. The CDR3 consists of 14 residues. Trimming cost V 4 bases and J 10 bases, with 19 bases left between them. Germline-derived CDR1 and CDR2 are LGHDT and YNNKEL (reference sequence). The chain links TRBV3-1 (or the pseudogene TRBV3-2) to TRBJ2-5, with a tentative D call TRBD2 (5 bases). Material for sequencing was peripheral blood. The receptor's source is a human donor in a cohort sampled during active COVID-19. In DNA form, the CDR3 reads TGTGCCAGCAGCCCCTCGCTAGCCCTTGCGCTCCAGTACTTC. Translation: CASSPSLALALQYF.